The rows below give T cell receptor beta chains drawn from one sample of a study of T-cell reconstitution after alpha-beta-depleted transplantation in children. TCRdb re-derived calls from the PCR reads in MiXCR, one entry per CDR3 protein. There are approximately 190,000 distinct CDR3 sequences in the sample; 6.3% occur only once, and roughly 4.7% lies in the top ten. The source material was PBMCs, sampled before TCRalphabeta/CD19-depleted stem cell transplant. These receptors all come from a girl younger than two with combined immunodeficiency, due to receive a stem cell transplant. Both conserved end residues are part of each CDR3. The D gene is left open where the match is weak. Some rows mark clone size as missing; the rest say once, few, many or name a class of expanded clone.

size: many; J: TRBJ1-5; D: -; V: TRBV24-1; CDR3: CATSDLSNQPQHF; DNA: TGTGCCACCAGTGATTTGAGCAATCAGCCCCAGCATTTT
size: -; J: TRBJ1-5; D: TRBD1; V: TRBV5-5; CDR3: CASSRGTGPLPQHF; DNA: TGTGCCAGCAGCCGCGGGACAGGGCCGTTGCCCCAGCATTTT
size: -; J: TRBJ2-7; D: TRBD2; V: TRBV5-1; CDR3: CASSPSGGSSCEQYF; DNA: TGCGCCAGCAGCCCTAGCGGGGGGTCTTCCTGCGAGCAGTACTTC
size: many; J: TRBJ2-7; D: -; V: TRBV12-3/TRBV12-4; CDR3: CASASGGNIYEQYF; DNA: TGTGCCAGCGCCTCTGGGGGGAACATCTACGAGCAGTACTTC
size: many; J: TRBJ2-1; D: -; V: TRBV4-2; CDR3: CASSQGAGNEQFF; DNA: TGTGCCAGCAGCCAAGGTGCCGGCAATGAGCAGTTCTTC
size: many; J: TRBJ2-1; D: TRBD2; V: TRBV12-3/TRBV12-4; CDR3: CASSSGLVSYNEQFF; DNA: TGTGCCAGCAGTTCGGGACTAGTCTCCTACAATGAGCAGTTCTTC
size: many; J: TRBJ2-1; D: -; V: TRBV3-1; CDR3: CASSQGLSYNEQFF; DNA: TGTGCCAGCAGCCAAGGACTATCCTACAATGAGCAGTTCTTC
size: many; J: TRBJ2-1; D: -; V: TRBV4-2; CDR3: CASSHRDSGTGSYNEQFF; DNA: TGTGCCAGCAGCCACCGAGATTCCGGGACTGGCTCCTACAATGAGCAGTTCTTC
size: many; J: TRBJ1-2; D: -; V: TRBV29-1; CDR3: CSVVQAGGYTF; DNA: TGCAGCGTTGTCCAGGCGGGTGGCTACACCTTC
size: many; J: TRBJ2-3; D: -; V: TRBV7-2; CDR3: CASSLPPWRTDTQYF; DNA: TGTGCCAGCAGCTTACCCCCTTGGCGCACAGATACGCAGTATTTT
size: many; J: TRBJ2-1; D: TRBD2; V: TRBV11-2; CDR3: CASSLAGGRGNEQFF; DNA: TGTGCCAGCAGCCTCGCGGGGGGCCGAGGGAATGAGCAGTTCTTC
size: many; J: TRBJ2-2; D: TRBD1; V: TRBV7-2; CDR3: CASSSSFNRGGGELFF; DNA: TGTGCCAGCAGCTCCTCCTTTAACAGGGGCGGCGGGGAGCTGTTTTTT
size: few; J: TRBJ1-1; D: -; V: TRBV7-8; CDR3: CASSLFSRAVGGLRNTEAFF; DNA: TGTGCCAGCAGCTTATTTTCACGCGCTGTGGGGGGCTTAAGGAACACTGAAGCTTTCTTT
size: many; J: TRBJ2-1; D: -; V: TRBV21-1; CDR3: CASRKGQGDENEQFF; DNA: TGTGCCAGCAGGAAGGGACAGGGGGATGAAAATGAGCAGTTCTTC